This T cell receptor (beta chain) was found in a study of shared clonotypes between healthy human individuals (dated by TCRdb to 2018 to 2020). For context, the study as a whole: A couple of women and three men aged 18 to 49 years were included in the cohort. For each donor, CD4 naive and CD4 memory were each given three plates, CD8 naive was given two plates, and CD8 memory was given one plate. The study deeply sequenced blood TCR repertoires of about five healthy adults to estimate repertoire size and the extent of clonotype sharing between individuals. To increase sequencing depth and limit assay-specific biases, TCR repertoire library preparation and sequencing were carried out by different laboratories using diverse techniques. Per donor, leukapheresis produced somewhere between about 0.8 and 9.5 billion PBMCs. General conclusions and limits of the study: About 5% of naive CD4, 3.5% of naive CD8, about 2.5% of memory CD4, and less than 0.45% of memory CD8 clonotypes were shared across several donors. Incomplete sequencing was indicated by rarefaction of sorted-subset datasets, despite the large sequencing depth. The small number of donors limited the genetic and exposure-history diversity represented. Clonotypes shared by all four sorted-subset donors showed higher generation probabilities than non-shared clonotypes. Estimated clonotype richness was generally larger for naive than for memory subsets. Sampling was restricted to blood, and TCR repertoires in tissue are likely to differ from TCR repertoires in blood. Based on pairwise subsampling, the degree of clonotype sharing among donors was expected to be affected by sequencing depth.

The CDR3, from cysteine to phenylalanine, totals 15 residues. Only CDR3 DNA remains: 45 bases, in frame from the first base. V was cut back by 6 bases and J by 4 bases, leaving a gap of 16 bases between them. In the germline V gene, CDR1 corresponds to SGHRS and CDR2 to YFSETQ. As regards this clone: There is no known antigen for this receptor. No much larger clonotype is one base removed from it; base qualities were not supplied.

The donors were healthy, HIV-negative adults who had no recently reported acute infections or vaccinations. Every donor was a Caucasian adult residing in Nashville, Tennessee, USA. CD4+ T cells were enriched through magnetic negative selection, after which naive cells were positively selected on CD45RA and the remaining negative fraction served as the memory subset. Blood was collected by leukapheresis, and PBMCs were isolated by Ficoll-Histopaque density gradient centrifugation and then cryopreserved in liquid nitrogen vapor phase. Analytical flow cytometry was used to check the purity and quantity of each magnetically sorted T cell population. Genomic DNA was isolated from each sorted fraction and quantified by UV absorbance on a Nanodrop 2000c. TCR CDR3 regions were amplified from genomic DNA by multiplex PCR using the deep immunoSEQ assay. For each cell subset, the extracted genomic DNA was distributed evenly across all wells of several immunoSEQ 96-well plates, and each plate served as one replicate. For sorted subsets, each replicate PCR was loaded with roughly 190 ng genomic DNA, equivalent to 30,000 or so T cell genomes. The purified libraries were quantified using a Qubit 3.0 fluorometer, sized with a Bioanalyzer 2100, and then quantified again using the KAPA Library Quantification kit. Every immunoSEQ 96-well plate was sequenced on a separate single-read 150-cycle Illumina NextSeq 550 flow cell. Per the source publication's procedure: Because only junctional sequences without quality scores were contained in the immunoSEQ output, filtering matching that applied to full-length reads could not be performed. To assign V/J genes and CDR3, sequences were annotated using PyIR, a Python wrapper for IgBLAST v1.9, with IMGT germline references. Reads with weak V/J assignments (E-value above 1e-6), missing CDR3, stop codons, out-of-frame junctions, or ambiguous translated residues were removed. V3J clonotypes were defined as sequences sharing an identical inferred V gene, J gene, and CDR3 amino acid sequence. The percentage overlap between two repertoires was calculated by dividing the number of shared unique clonotypes by the size of the smaller repertoire. RTK rarefaction, the Chao1 estimator, and Recon v2.1 estimates of unobserved clonotypes were used to assess repertoire richness. Generation probabilities were computed with OLGA for all TCRbeta clonotypes obtained by the gDNA method from several donors. TCRdb obtained this table from immuneACCESS and retained in-frame rearrangements with V and J assigned. These tables miss some clones; where compared with another copy, unresolved V genes account for less than half of the shortfall, and the remainder is unexplained. D and trimming come from the DNA, and the V and J calls and clone size come from that table. The sample includes around 1.1 million clones, with about 80% observed a single time. 0.6% to 0.75% of the sample goes to the ten largest clones.

This sequence originates from a man in his late teens or twenties in good health. Some clones in this sample may be carry-over from other donors' samples. This chain is built from TRBV5-1 and TRBJ2-2; too little of a D gene remains to name it. The sequenced sample consisted of memory CD4+ T cells from PBMCs. The sample's cell subset or site label, decoded: CD45RA-negative fraction. This receptor carries the CDR3 CASILMPGPTGELFF. The nucleotides are TGCGCCAGCATCCTAATGCCAGGTCCCACCGGGGAGCTGTTTTTT.